This T cell receptor (beta chain) was identified during a study of T-cell reconstitution after alpha-beta-depleted transplantation in children. Preparation of the TCRbeta library was carried out with unique molecular identifiers. Each CDR3 protein is one row after TCRdb ran MiXCR on the PCR reads. The sample yields some 500,000 distinct CDR3 sequences, approximately 29% seen once. CDR3 length: 12 amino acids. The germline V gene has CDR1 SGHNT and CDR2 YYREEE (reference sequence). Trimming pared 2 bases from V and 10 bases from J, leaving 7 bases between. This specimen was PBMCs from the stem cell graft donor, taken from the stem cell graft. This sequence originates from a human donor who donated a stem cell graft to a child with aplastic anemia. This chain connects TRBV5-4 to TRBJ1-6; no clear D. The DNA for the CDR3 is TGTGCCAGCAGCTTCGGAGTGTCACCCCTCCACTTT. This gives the protein CASSFGVSPLHF. The complete variable domain, with remaining parts taken from reference TRBV5-4 and TRBJ1-6, reads ETGVTQSPTHLIKTRGQQVTLRCSSQSGHNTVSWYQQALGQGPQFIFQYYREEENGRGNFPPRFSGLQFPNYSSELNVNALELDDSALYLCASSFGVSPLHFGNGTRLTVT.